The clone carrying this T cell receptor (beta chain) was picked up a small number of times. Antigen unknown. The sample comes from a study of T cells after yellow fever vaccination. Study outcomes and limitations: In FACS-sorted repertoires, abundant clonotypes from the bulk population could appear as contaminants. Peaking faster, on day 5 versus 15, the secondary response was nonetheless weaker.

Germline V lookup: CDR1 SGHTA, CDR2 FQGNSA. The V gene lost 7 bases and the J gene lost 10 bases, with 16 bases spanning the gap. The CDR3 runs 12 residues. In TCRdb, the 5' RACE reads were re-called with MiXCR into one record per CDR3 protein. The profile shows 300,000 to 450,000 distinct CDR3 sequences, around 8.1% of them singletons. Source: PBMCs, taken roughly 46 days after the first yellow fever vaccination. This receptor was identified in a man between 18 and 35 years old who received the YFV17D yellow fever vaccine. The V call is TRBV7-2, the J call TRBJ1-1; possibly TRBD1 for D (5 bases). CDR3 residues: CASNIQGYGAFF. The CDR3 coding sequence is TGTGCCAGCAACATTCAGGGCTATGGAGCTTTCTTT.